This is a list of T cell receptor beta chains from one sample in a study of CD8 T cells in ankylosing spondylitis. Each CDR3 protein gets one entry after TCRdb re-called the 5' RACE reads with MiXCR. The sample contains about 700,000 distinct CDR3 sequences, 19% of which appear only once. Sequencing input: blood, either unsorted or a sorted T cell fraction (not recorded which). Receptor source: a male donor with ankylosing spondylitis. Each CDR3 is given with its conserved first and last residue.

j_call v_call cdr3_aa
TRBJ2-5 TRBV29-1 CSVVGGLGQETQYF
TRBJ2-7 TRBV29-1 CSVGGTSGRSSDEQYF
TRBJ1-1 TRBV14 CASSRQGRLNTEAFF
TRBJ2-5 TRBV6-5 CASSWTSGMGETQYF
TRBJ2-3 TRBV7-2 CASSFRGGDTQYF
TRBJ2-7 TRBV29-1 CSVEARGGSGGSGRYEQYF
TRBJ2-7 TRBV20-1 CSARVGDEQYF
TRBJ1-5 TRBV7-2 CASSVLSNGPQPQHF
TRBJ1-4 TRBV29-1 CSVTRGGGEKLFF
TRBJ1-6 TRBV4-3 CASSQSIPGQKGSPLHF
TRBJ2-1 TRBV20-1 CSAQDRLSYNEQFF
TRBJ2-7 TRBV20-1 CSARPNSQEQYF
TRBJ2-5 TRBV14 CASSPPYGQGGYETQYF
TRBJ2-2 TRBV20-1 CSALSGFSGELFF
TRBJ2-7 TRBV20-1 CSARDLGQGGYEQYF
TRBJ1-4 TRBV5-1 CASRKHHGATNEKLFF
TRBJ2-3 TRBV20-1 CSAPRTSGGSSTDTQYF
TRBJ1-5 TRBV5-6 CASSGWGIHQPQHF
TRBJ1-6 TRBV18 CASSPPGGQVGSPLHF
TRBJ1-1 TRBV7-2 CASSLDRQKAFF
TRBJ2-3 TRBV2 CASSALAGSADTQYF
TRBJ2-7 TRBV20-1 CSARGQLPSYEQYF
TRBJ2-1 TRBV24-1 CATSDYIDSNYNEQFF
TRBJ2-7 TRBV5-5 CASSSLAGIYEQYF
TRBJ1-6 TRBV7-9 CASSFAGAASPLHF
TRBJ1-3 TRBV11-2 CASSLTQGTNTIYF
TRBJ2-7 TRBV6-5 CASSYSPTGTDLHEQYF
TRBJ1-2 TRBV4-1 CASSFGPGQGYGYTF
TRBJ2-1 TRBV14 CASSLSAGFGLAGFDEQFF
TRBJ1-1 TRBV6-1 CASISDRMNTEAFF
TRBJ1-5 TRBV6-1 CAAEGAANQPQHF
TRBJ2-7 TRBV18 CASSTGLGVYEQYF
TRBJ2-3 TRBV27 CASRPSGRGVSTDTQYF
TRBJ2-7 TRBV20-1 CSARKTGKNEQYF
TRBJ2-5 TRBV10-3 CAISEWGMAGARYETQYF
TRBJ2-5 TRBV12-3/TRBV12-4 CASSPDKQETQYF
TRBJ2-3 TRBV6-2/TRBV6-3 CASSYPTQAGTGSSDTQYF
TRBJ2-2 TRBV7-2 CASRPTRTGELFF
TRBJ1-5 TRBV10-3 CAISESGQKNQPQHF
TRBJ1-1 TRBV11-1 CASSAGRMNTEAFF
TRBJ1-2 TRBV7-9 CARGPINYGYTF
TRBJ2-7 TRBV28 CASSTGLAGNEQYF
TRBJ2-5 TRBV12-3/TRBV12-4 CASSSWGETQYF
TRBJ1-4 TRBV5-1 CASSFGSPNEKLFF
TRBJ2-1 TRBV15 CATSRFKFIAGEWNEQFF
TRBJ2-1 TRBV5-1 CASRFSGSYEQFF
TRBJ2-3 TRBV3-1 CASSQTVGTSGVDTQYF
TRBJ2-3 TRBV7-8 CASSLILGTDTQYF
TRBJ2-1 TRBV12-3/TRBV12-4 CASSPFLHNEQFF
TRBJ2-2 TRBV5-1 CASSLADSHTGELFF
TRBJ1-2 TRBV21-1 CASTFGQGRLDGYGYTF
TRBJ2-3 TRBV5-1 CASSLGSGQGVTDTQYF
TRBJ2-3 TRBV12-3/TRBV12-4 CASSLKEQAQYF
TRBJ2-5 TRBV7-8 CASSPLDRGHQTQYF
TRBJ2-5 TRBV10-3 CAISESPGHLQETQYF
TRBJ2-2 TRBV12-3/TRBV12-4 CASAITRVGTGELFF
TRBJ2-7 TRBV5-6 CASSFIDRRPGEQYF
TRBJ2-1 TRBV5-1 CASSLGPSGRDDNEQFF
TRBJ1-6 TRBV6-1 CASSVSQGDSPLHF
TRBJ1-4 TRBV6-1 CASRTEGATNEKLFF